The entry that follows covers one T cell receptor beta chain sequence. It lacks a known antigen. No qualities accompany the bases; no much larger clone lies one base away. The data stem from a study of blood T cell repertoires in COVID-19 (dated by TCRdb to 2018 to 2020). Looking at the study overall: Samples covering the acute and convalescent phases of COVID-19 were provided by collaborators in the United States, Italy and Spain. The material from the prospective study consisted of cDNA or gDNA derived from T cells, B-cell-depleted T cells, or PBMCs. The dataset comprised deeply sampled blood TCRbeta repertoires from subjects exposed to, actively infected with, or recovered from COVID-19. The repertoires were released in a freely available public database meant as a resource for research on the immune response to SARS-CoV-2. Samples came from the ongoing ImmuneRACE study (first 160 participants) plus 1,254 subjects from 6 global collaborators. A de-identified subject ID, COVID-19 status, age in years and sex were almost always included in the sample metadata. Where available, HLA class I and class II types were obtained from metadata supplied by the sample provider rather than from assay-based typing.

TCRbeta CDR3 regions were amplified from genomic DNA using the immunoSEQ Assay, a bias-controlled multiplex PCR. The original methods were these. Nucleated cell counts per sample were estimated from amplification of reference gene primers within the assay. To quantify the absolute abundance of each unique TCRbeta CDR3 rearrangement, sequence reads were collapsed and filtered. For each sample, productive Simpson clonality was calculated as the square root of Simpson's diversity index over productive rearrangements. TCRdb retrieved this table from immuneACCESS and kept in-frame rearrangements only. Not all clones are present; in checked studies, unresolved V genes account for under half, and no reason is known for the remainder. Clone size and V and J calls were adopted from that table, with D and trimming inferred from the DNA. The sample yields about 240,000 clones; around 86% were counted once. The top ten hold less than 4% of the sample.

The CDR1 and CDR2 encoded by the germline V gene are SGHVS and FQNEAQ. The CDR3 runs 14 amino acids, cysteine and phenylalanine included. Just CDR3 DNA is preserved here, 42 bases in frame from base 1. Deletion took 4 bases off V and 4 bases off J, with a span of 13 bases between the germline ends. What the work shows at the level of the full study, not this receptor alone: The quantity of clinical and demographic metadata differed by source and by participant and was supplied without curation.

Participants in the prospective study were aged roughly 18 to 100 years, lived in 24 United States geographic areas, and enrolled through a virtual design. Cohort assignment in the prospective study relied on participant-reported clinical history from a screening survey and a study questionnaire. Mobile phlebotomists in the prospective study collected whole blood, serum and a nasopharyngeal or oropharyngeal swab from every participant. Participants in the prospective study had the option to provide additional blood draws and questionnaires over a roughly 2-month period. Prospective study blood samples were shipped either frozen or at room temperature before DNA extraction.

The V and J genes are TRBV7-8 and TRBJ1-2, with no confident D gene call. This receptor was taken from a woman between 40 and 50 years old with acute COVID-19. Material for sequencing was PBMCs or T cells enriched from blood (not recorded which). The CDR3 protein sequence reads: CASSSRWNIYGYTF. The sequence in DNA is TGTGCCAGCAGCTCCAGGTGGAACATCTATGGCTACACCTTC.